These 23 T cell receptor beta chains were sequenced from one sample in a study of CXCR3-negative and CXCR3-positive naive CD8 T cells. Study-level points and caveats: Hydrophobicity was higher for TRB CDR3s found in CXCR3-positive naive cells than in CXCR3-negative naive cells.

With UMI labels, 5' RACE was used to prepare the TRB cDNA libraries. Following a re-call of the 5' RACE reads, TCRdb has one entry per CDR3 protein and lacks DNA. The repertoire shows about 150,000 distinct CDR3 sequences; the top ten hold approximately 0.27%. No antigen has been assigned to these receptors. The sample was naive CXCR3+ CD8+ T cells from blood. Indicated subset: CD45RO-CCR7+CD27+CD95- naive CD8+ T cells expressing CXCR3 (TNR3+). The source of these receptors is a human donor in good health. Some clones in this sample may be carry-over from other donors' samples.

The chain links TRBV29-1 to TRBJ1-1. The CDR3 is made up of 14 amino acids. Germline V gene sequence: CDR1 SQVTM, CDR2 ANQGSEA. This CDR3 reads CSVGPGSRNTEAFF.

V and J are TRBV14 and TRBJ2-3; TCRdb selects TRBD1, and the lack of DNA leaves this call unchecked. The CDR3 extends over 13 amino acids. Germline values: CDR1 SGHDN, CDR2 FVKESK. CDR3 region: CASNAGGADTQYF. Full variable domain (rest looked up from reference TRBV14 and TRBJ2-3): EAGVTQFPSHSVIEKGQTVTLRCDPISGHDNLYWYRRVMGKEIKFLLHFVKESKQDESGMPNNRFLAERTGGTYSTLKVQPAELEDSGVYFCASNAGGADTQYFGPGTRLTVL.

The chain is built from TRBV7-2 and TRBJ2-3; there is no DNA to check the TCRdb D call of TRBD1. The CDR3 covers 16 residues. Per germline, CDR1 SGHTA and CDR2 FQGNSA. The CDR3 here is CASSAGQGSSTDTQYF. Full variable domain (outside the CDR3, taken from reference TRBV7-2 and TRBJ2-3): GAGVSQSPSNKVTEKGKDVELRCDPISGHTALYWYRQSLGQGLEFLIYFQGNSAPDKSGLPSDRFSAERTGGSVSTLTIQRTQQEDSAVYLCASSAGQGSSTDTQYFGPGTRLTVL.

The rearrangement joins TRBV13 to TRBJ2-7; absent DNA, TCRdb's TRBD2 call cannot be checked. CDR1 PRHDT and CDR2 FYEKMQ come from the germline V gene (reference sequence). The length of the CDR3 is 15 residues. The CDR3 loop reads CASSWGLAGAYEQYF.

This chain links TRBV7-9 with TRBJ1-6; TCRdb's assignment of TRBD1 cannot be checked, as there is no DNA. Germline CDR1 reads SEHNR; CDR2 reads FQNEAQ (reference sequence). The CDR3 is 14 residues long. CDR3 residues: CASSLSQGGSPLHF.

The rearrangement joins TRBV4-1 to TRBJ1-1; the TRBD1 assignment by TCRdb is unverifiable without DNA. The CDR3 loop spans 14 amino acids. CDR1 and CDR2 from the germline V gene are MGHRA and YSYEKL. This CDR3 is CASSPSARATEAFF.

The chain recombines TRBV29-1 with TRBJ2-1; the TCRdb call, TRBD1, lacks DNA for checking. The CDR3 consists of 19 residues. Looked up from germline, CDR1 is SQVTM and CDR2 is ANQGSEA. The CDR3 is CSVDSGQGGGSGFYNEQFF.

V and J are TRBV7-2 and TRBJ2-7; without DNA, the TCRdb call of TRBD1 cannot be checked. The CDR3 is 13 amino acids. The germline CDR1 and CDR2 sequences are SGHTA and FQGNSA. This CDR3 reads CASGTGVSYEQYF.

V gene TRBV5-5 combines with J gene TRBJ1-5; TCRdb indicates TRBD1, and absent DNA this call remains unverified. This CDR3 has 14 residues. Germline-derived CDR1 and CDR2 are SGHKS and YYEKEE (reference sequence). Here the CDR3 reads CASSRTGVDQPQHF.

The V call is TRBV2, the J call TRBJ2-1; TCRdb returns TRBD2, unconfirmable since there is no DNA. Germline CDR1 reads SNHLY; CDR2 reads FYNNEI. The CDR3 contains 15 residues. The CDR3 reads CASSASGASYNEQFF.

The chain couples TRBV12-3 or TRBV12-4 to TRBJ2-5; with no DNA, the TCRdb D assignment of TRBD2 cannot be verified. The CDR3 has 12 residues. Here the CDR3 reads CASSSLVETQYF.

The chain combines TRBV7-3 with TRBJ1-2; TCRdb selects TRBD1, and the lack of DNA leaves this call unchecked. This CDR3 has 15 residues. Per germline, CDR1 SGHTA and CDR2 FQGTGA. The CDR3 region is CASSWNDRGRDGYTF.

V and J are TRBV29-1 and TRBJ1-2. This CDR3 comprises 13 residues. Germline values: CDR1 SQVTM, CDR2 ANQGSEA. CDR3: CSVADASNYGYTF.

This chain links TRBV7-9 with TRBJ2-1; the TCRdb D gene call, TRBD1, has no DNA to confirm it. Per germline, CDR1 SEHNR and CDR2 FQNEAQ (reference sequence). There are 15 residues in the CDR3. CDR3 sequence: CASSSRTGGVNEQFF.

V and J are TRBV6-5 and TRBJ2-7; TCRdb designates TRBD1, a call that cannot be tested without DNA. Germline V CDR1 and CDR2: MNHEY, SVGAGI. This CDR3 contains 12 residues. The CDR3 region is CASKAPSYEQYF.

CDR3 loop: CASSPTVGEQFF. This chain connects TRBV27 to TRBJ2-1. In germline, CDR1 is MNHEY, CDR2 SMNVEV (reference sequence). This CDR3 has 12 residues.

The V gene is TRBV5-1, the J gene TRBJ2-3; TCRdb calls TRBD2, which cannot be checked without DNA. The CDR3 is 17 residues long. CDR1 is SGHRS, CDR2 YFSETQ, per germline. The CDR3 loop is CASSTAYAGGPADTQYF.

The CDR3 loop reads CASQDRAGPQPQHF. The rearrangement uses TRBV4-3 and TRBJ1-5; the D gene TCRdb calls, TRBD1, cannot be checked with no DNA. The CDR3 loop spans 14 amino acids. Per the germline V gene, CDR1 is LGHNA and CDR2 is YSLEER.

The J gene is TRBJ2-7, the V gene TRBV20-1; checking the TCRdb D call of TRBD1 is not possible without DNA. This CDR3 is 16 amino acids long. The germline gives CDR1 DFQATT, CDR2 SNEGSKA (reference sequence). The CDR3: CSAVPLTGTGKVEQYF.

The rearrangement joins TRBV20-1 to TRBJ2-5; absent DNA, TCRdb's TRBD1 call cannot be checked. CDR1 and CDR2 (germline): DFQATT, SNEGSKA (reference sequence). This CDR3 is built from 16 residues. The CDR3 reads CSARGLDRGPFSTQYF.

The J gene is TRBJ2-2, the V gene TRBV30. The CDR3 is 12 residues long. Germline-derived CDR1 and CDR2 are GTSNPN and SVGIG (reference sequence). The CDR3 spells CAWSRNTGELFF.

V usage is TRBV5-1 and J usage is TRBJ2-1; TCRdb names TRBD1, which stays unverified in the absence of DNA. The CDR3 sequence is 16 residues long. Looked up from germline, CDR1 is SGHRS and CDR2 is YFSETQ. CDR3 region: CASSLQGGGVNNEQFF.

The rearrangement joins TRBV27 to TRBJ2-3; the TRBD1 assignment by TCRdb is unverifiable without DNA. This CDR3 has 16 amino acids. Germline CDR1 MNHEY, CDR2 SMNVEV (reference sequence). CDR3: CASSLLGTGGTDTQYF.